This T cell receptor (beta chain) comes out of a study of cytomegalovirus exposure and HLA in healthy donors. Whole-study results and caveats: CMV serostatus alone was available as immune exposure information. Most sequenced TCRs were rare (though some public TCRs occurred in many donors). In an earlier analysis, productive rearrangement rates for most beta V segments clustered near 90% or 30%. What a later analysis reportedly showed was that an Asian-associated ancestry cluster had fewer N-insertions than the approximately 670-donor mean.

About this clone itself: Antigen unknown.

PCR employed 60 Vbeta and 13 Jbeta primers. Method: immunoSEQ multiplex PCR; TCRdb's copy keeps in-frame clones and lacks some. The table has roughly 120,000 clones, 75% to 80% seen once; the top ten hold 1.3%. CDR3 length: 15 residues. Germline V gene data show CDR1 as WNHNN and CDR2 as SYGVQD (reference sequence). Germline trimming cut 0 bases from V and 6 bases from J; bases unmatched to any gene: 6. The rearrangement links TRBV10-1 to TRBJ1-2; 8 bases match TRBD1. This clonotype was obtained from a woman in her 30s in good health and CMV-seronegative. Material for sequencing was PBMCs. CDR3 loop: CASSESYRGSHGYTF. Written as DNA, the CDR3 is TGCGCCAGCAGTGAGTCTTACAGGGGGTCCCATGGCTACACCTTC.